One sample yielded the 2 T cell receptor beta chains listed below, sequenced in a study of T cells in localized non-small cell lung cancer. TCRdb keeps only in-frame clones here, not all; method: immunoSEQ multiplex PCR. This sample has over 10,000 clones, with 28% found just once. The material was lung tumor tissue, obtained before any cancer treatment. These receptors were taken from a female donor over 55 with stage I lung adenocarcinoma.

This clone was observed a few times. This chain links TRBV6-8 with TRBJ1-5; TRBD1 is a possible D gene (5 bases). V lost 6 bases to trimming and J lost 8 bases, with 14 bases between them. CDR1 and CDR2 from the germline V gene are MNHGY and SAAAGT. The CDR3 runs 13 residues. CDR3 sequence: CASRGDPGKPQHF. Here the CDR3 DNA reads TGTGCCAGCAGGGGGGACCCGGGAAAGCCCCAGCATTTT.

The genes are TRBV6-8 and TRBJ1-5; the D gene is possibly TRBD1 (5 bases). The CDR3 extends over 18 amino acids. CDR1 and CDR2 (germline): MNHGY, SAAAGT. V lost 2 bases and J lost 4, with 21 bases in between. The CDR3 DNA reads as TGTGCCAGCAGTTACCGGAGGGGCACCCAAGCGGGTAATCAGCCCCAGCATTTT. Amino acid sequence: CASSYRRGTQAGNQPQHF.